The table lists the clone carrying this T cell receptor (beta chain) with many counts. Its antigen is not known. The data originate from a study of neurological immune-mediated disorders. The cDNA was generated through 5'RACE incorporating 10-nucleotide random UMIs. TCRdb independently ran MiXCR on the 5' RACE reads; one entry per CDR3 protein. The table has about 16,000 distinct CDR3 sequences, approximately 9.1% seen once. Whole-study findings and limits: In HTLV-1-associated myelopathy, TCR clonal expansion was greatest, and in multiple sclerosis it was least, below healthy controls.

This TCR derives from a man aged 50 or older in good health. The sequenced sample was CD8+ T cells from blood.

The CDR3 DNA is TGTGCCAGTACCCACGGGCAGCCCCAGCATTTT. It codes for CASTHGQPQHF. The chain combines TRBV19 with TRBJ1-5; D ambiguous. This CDR3 has 11 amino acids. CDR1 LNHDA and CDR2 SQIVND come from the germline V gene (reference sequence). V was shortened by 7 bases and J by 7 bases, with 8 bases between the two germline ends.